A few counts support the clone carrying this TCR beta chain. These data come from a study of T-cell reconstitution after alpha-beta-depleted transplantation in children. Germline CDR1 is SGHRS and CDR2 is YFSETQ. Trimming removed 2 bases from V and 5 bases from J, with 17 bases in between. The CDR3 has 16 residues. TCRbeta library preparation incorporated unique molecular identifiers. TCRdb re-called the PCR reads through MiXCR, storing one row per CDR3 protein. Of 550,000 to 800,000 distinct CDR3 sequences detected, roughly 13% appear once; the ten largest clones hold about 0.77%. The source of this sequence is a girl aged 2 to 10 with congenital amegakaryocytic thrombocytopenia, due to receive a stem cell transplant. This sequence joins TRBV5-1 and TRBJ2-4; TRBD2 might be the D (6 bases). The specimen comprised PBMCs, sampled before TCRalphabeta/CD19-depleted stem cell transplant. Here the CDR3 DNA reads TGCGCCAGCAGCTTTCAACCGGGAGCCCTCGAAAACATTCAGTACTTC. Encoded protein: CASSFQPGALENIQYF.